The TCR beta chain described here comes from a study of technical replicates of blood from a handful of donors. TCRdb's copy holds only in-frame clones and misses some; the assay was immunoSEQ multiplex PCR. Altogether more than 45,000 clones are present, less than 95% being singletons, with the ten largest covering 3%. This CDR3 is 13 amino acids long. Germline V gene lookup returns CDR1 SGHRS and CDR2 YFSETQ. With 3 bases clipped from V and 4 bases from J, the junction kept 3 bases outside the gene matches. The sample was PBMCs. The V and J genes are TRBV5-1 and TRBJ2-7; 8 nucleotides agree with TRBD2. This TCR was recovered from a human donor in good health. Some clones in this sample may be carry-over from other donors' samples. The CDR3 bases are TGCGCCAGCAGCTCGGGAGGGAGTTACGAGCAGTACTTC. It codes for CASSSGGSYEQYF.